Listed below are T cell receptor beta chains from one sample, sequenced in a study of blood T cells in healthy people across ages. MiXCR was run by TCRdb on the 5' RACE reads, yielding one entry per CDR3 protein. The sample comprises hundreds of thousands of distinct CDR3 sequences, 20% to 30% of which are singletons, and 9% to 9.5% rests with the top ten. The same specimen was also included in a second study, on T cells of mothers and their children.

The source material was blood. Receptor source: a boy aged 10-17 years in good health. The CDR3 runs from the conserved cysteine through the conserved F or W. D genes are given only for firm matches. Not every row has a clone size; where given, it reads once, few, many or a size class.

TRBV6-6,TRBJ2-7,11,NA,NA,CASTAGAEQYF,TGTGCCAGCACCGCAGGGGCGGAGCAGTACTTC
TRBV20-1,TRBJ2-3,14,NA,NA,CSARDFRGADTQYF,TGCAGTGCTAGAGATTTCAGGGGAGCAGATACGCAGTATTTT
TRBV28,TRBJ1-2,13,NA,few,CASSLGEVYGYTF,TGTGCCAGCAGTTTAGGGGAGGTCTATGGCTACACCTTC
TRBV4-3,TRBJ2-3,15,NA,few,CASSQDTGNTDTQYF,TGCGCCAGCAGCCAAGATACGGGGAACACAGATACGCAGTATTTT
TRBV7-3,TRBJ2-3,14,TRBD2,many,CASSSGLATDTQYF,TGTGCCAGCAGCTCCGGACTAGCAACAGATACGCAGTATTTT
TRBV29-1,TRBJ2-7,13,TRBD1,NA,CSVTRTGAYEQYF,TGCAGCGTTACCAGGACAGGGGCCTACGAGCAGTACTTC
TRBV4-1,TRBJ1-4,23,TRBD1,NA,CASSQDPARAHGGRTGWSEKLFF,TGCGCCAGCAGCCAAGATCCCGCCCGAGCGCATGGGGGCCGGACAGGGTGGAGTGAAAAACTGTTTTTT
TRBV12-3/TRBV12-4,TRBJ2-5,12,NA,NA,CASGRGKETQYF,TGTGCCAGCGGACGAGGGAAAGAGACCCAGTACTTC
TRBV5-1,TRBJ2-1,15,NA,NA,CASNPEPCGLNEQFF,TGCGCCAGCAATCCGGAACCCTGCGGACTCAATGAGCAGTTCTTC
TRBV6-1,TRBJ1-4,19,NA,NA,CASSPDPGGRLPINEKLFF,TGTGCCAGCAGCCCGGACCCCGGAGGAAGGCTGCCCATTAATGAAAAACTGTTTTTT
TRBV29-1,TRBJ2-1,15,TRBD2,NA,CSVEDPGGGLNEQFF,TGCAGCGTTGAAGATCCGGGGGGAGGGTTAAATGAGCAGTTCTTC
TRBV7-9,TRBJ2-3,16,TRBD2,few,CASSTVAGGPVDTQYF,TGTGCCAGCAGCACCGTAGCGGGAGGGCCGGTAGATACGCAGTATTTT
TRBV29-1,TRBJ1-4,13,NA,few,CSVETGHGEKLFF,TGCAGCGTTGAAACAGGGCATGGAGAAAAACTGTTTTTT
TRBV7-2,TRBJ2-2,17,NA,few,CASSALRAVGVVGELFF,TGTGCCAGCAGCGCCTTAAGGGCGGTGGGGGTGGTCGGGGAGCTGTTTTTT
TRBV6-1,TRBJ2-2,13,NA,NA,CASMEGNTGELFF,TGTGCCAGCATGGAAGGGAACACCGGGGAGCTGTTTTTT
TRBV6-1,TRBJ2-2,16,TRBD2,NA,CASSDSGGSNTGELFF,TGTGCCAGCAGTGATAGCGGGGGGTCGAACACCGGGGAGCTGTTTTTT
TRBV9,TRBJ2-7,14,NA,NA,CASSVQGFSYEQYF,TGTGCCAGCAGCGTACAGGGCTTCTCCTACGAGCAGTACTTC
TRBV14,TRBJ1-1,15,NA,NA,CASSQDRIMNTEAFF,TGTGCCAGCAGCCAAGATCGCATAATGAACACTGAAGCTTTCTTT
TRBV12-3/TRBV12-4,TRBJ2-5,15,NA,NA,CASSRSAGDQETQYF,TGTGCCAGCAGCCGATCTGCGGGTGACCAAGAGACCCAGTACTTC
TRBV7-3,TRBJ2-1,15,NA,once,CASSLQAVSNNEQFF,TGTGCCAGCAGCCTACAGGCGGTCTCCAACAATGAGCAGTTCTTC
TRBV18,TRBJ2-3,12,NA,many,CASSTGLDTQYF,TGTGCCAGCTCGACCGGGTTGGATACGCAGTATTTT
TRBV3-1,TRBJ1-2,13,NA,few,CASSQVNIYGYTF,TGTGCCAGCAGCCAAGTCAACATCTATGGCTACACCTTC
TRBV12-3/TRBV12-4,TRBJ1-6,14,NA,NA,CASSFGSVGSPLHF,TGTGCCAGCAGTTTTGGCAGTGTCGGCTCACCCCTCCACTTT
TRBV7-2,TRBJ1-5,13,NA,many,CASSLVSDQPQHF,TGTGCCAGCAGCTTAGTGAGTGATCAGCCCCAGCATTTT
TRBV7-9,TRBJ2-1,12,NA,many,CASSLTGYEQFF,TGTGCCAGCAGCTTAACCGGCTATGAGCAGTTCTTC
TRBV7-2,TRBJ1-2,13,NA,NA,CASSLGSGTGYTF,TGTGCCAGCAGCTTAGGATCGGGGACTGGCTACACCTTC
TRBV6-1,TRBJ1-5,15,NA,NA,CASSDEDYSNQPQHF,TGTGCCAGCAGTGATGAAGATTATAGCAATCAGCCCCAGCATTTT
TRBV6-2/TRBV6-3,TRBJ2-7,15,TRBD2,NA,CASSYGLAGVREQYF,TGTGCCAGCAGTTACGGGCTAGCGGGAGTCCGCGAGCAGTACTTC
TRBV7-9,TRBJ2-2,16,NA,few,CASSLTVPPAAGELFF,TGTGCCAGCAGCTTGACAGTCCCTCCTGCCGCCGGGGAGCTGTTTTTT
TRBV29-1,TRBJ2-7,13,TRBD1,NA,CSVTQGQAYEQYF,TGCAGCGTGACACAGGGGCAGGCCTACGAGCAGTACTTC
TRBV7-9,TRBJ2-1,12,NA,NA,CASSGLHIGQFF,TGTGCCAGCAGCGGACTGCATATTGGGCAGTTCTTC
TRBV6-4,TRBJ2-3,14,TRBD2,NA,CASSPSSGAGTQYF,TGTGCCAGCAGTCCGTCTAGCGGGGCAGGTACGCAGTATTTT
TRBV3-1,TRBJ1-2,15,TRBD1,NA,CASSPQRGGVDGYTF,TGTGCCAGCAGCCCCCAGAGAGGGGGCGTAGATGGCTACACCTTC
TRBV5-1,TRBJ2-7,17,TRBD2,NA,CASSSTRTSGISCEQYF,TGCGCCAGCAGCTCCACGCGGACTAGCGGGATCTCCTGCGAGCAGTACTTC
TRBV27,TRBJ1-1,14,TRBD1,NA,CASSPIRTGPEAFF,TGTGCCAGCAGTCCCATCCGGACAGGCCCTGAAGCTTTCTTT
TRBV5-5,TRBJ2-5,14,NA,many,CASSRGHMGETQYF,TGTGCCAGCAGCCGGGGACATATGGGAGAGACCCAGTACTTC
TRBV10-3,TRBJ2-1,16,TRBD2,few,CAISDASGASYNEQFF,TGTGCCATCAGTGATGCTAGCGGGGCCTCCTACAATGAGCAGTTCTTC
TRBV5-6,TRBJ2-1,13,NA,few,CASGLSSYNEQFF,TGTGCCAGCGGCTTAAGCTCCTACAATGAGCAGTTCTTC
TRBV7-8,TRBJ2-1,15,TRBD2,few,CASSFHREERNEQFF,TGTGCCAGCAGCTTTCACCGGGAGGAACGGAATGAGCAGTTCTTC